These 18 T cell receptor beta chains were sequenced from one sample in a study of Graves' ophthalmopathy and Graves' hyperthyroidism. Beta-chain TCR CDR3 regions were amplified from RNA transcripts. Second-round multiplex PCR came after first-round RT-PCR with HTBI primers. One entry per CDR3 protein, called by TCRdb with MiXCR from the multiplex PCR reads. Of around 400,000 distinct CDR3 sequences listed, approximately 20% were seen once; the top ten hold 1.6%. Material for sequencing was peripheral blood. Receptors were obtained from a woman between 18 and 29 years old with Graves' ophthalmopathy.

This clonotype has at least ten counts. This rearrangement joins TRBV5-1 to TRBJ1-6, with 7 bases fitting TRBD1. Germline V gene lookup returns CDR1 SGHRS and CDR2 YFSETQ. The length of the CDR3 is 14 residues. J gave up 7 bases and V 4 bases, and 5 bases lay outside the gene matches. CDR3 sequence (DNA): TGCGCCAGCAGCCCGGGGGACAGAAATTCACCCCTCCACTTT. Translation gives CASSPGDRNSPLHF.

In its sample, this clonotype was seen many times. V usage is TRBV12-3 or TRBV12-4 and J usage is TRBJ2-7; the match to TRBD1 covers 8 bases. The CDR3 totals 15 residues. J lost 3 bases, V lost 5 bases, and 9 bases had no gene match. The CDR3 region is CASSEQGGGLYEQYF. DNA of the CDR3: TGTGCCAGCAGTGAACAGGGGGGAGGCCTCTACGAGCAGTACTTC.

This clonotype was seen many times. V gene TRBV20-1 combines with J gene TRBJ1-1; the D gene is possibly TRBD1 (5 bases). Deletions cut 5 bases from V and 5 bases from J, with 18 bases between. Germline values: CDR1 DFQATT, CDR2 SNEGSKA (reference sequence). The CDR3 loop spans 14 amino acids. The CDR3 DNA is TGCAGTGCTTCATCCCAGGGTCGAGGGACTGAAGCTTTCTTT. It yields the protein CSASSQGRGTEAFF.

This clonotype was seen at least ten times. The CDR3 region is CASHPRGAGSNQPQHF. DNA for the CDR3: TGTGCCAGCCATCCACGGGGGGCAGGCAGCAATCAGCCCCAGCATTTT. The chain carries TRBV19 and TRBJ1-5; maybe TRBD1 (6 bases). The CDR3 extends over 16 amino acids. V was pared by 9 bases and J by 1 base, with 19 bases between. Germline CDR1 reads LNHDA; CDR2 reads SQIVND (reference sequence).

The chain employs TRBV19 and TRBJ2-7, with a tentative D call TRBD2 (6 bases). The germline V gene encodes CDR1 LNHDA and CDR2 SQIVND (reference sequence). V gave up 3 bases and J gave up 6 bases, with 18 bases separating them. The CDR3 contains 15 residues. In DNA, the CDR3 is TGTGCCAGTAGTATCGGGAGACTAGAATCTGCCGAGCAGTACTTC. Protein: CASSIGRLESAEQYF. Filled out from reference TRBV19 and TRBJ2-7, the complete variable domain reads DGGITQSPKYLFRKEGQNVTLSCEQNLNHDAMYWYRQDPGQGLRLIYYSQIVNDFQKGDIAEGYSVSREKKESFPLTVTSAQKNPTAFYLCASSIGRLESAEQYFGPGTRLTVT.

In its sample, this clonotype was seen many times. Since a much larger clone is just one base distant, this may be a read error. The rearrangement uses TRBV2 and TRBJ1-1; D is unclear. This CDR3 comprises 13 residues. CDR1 SNHLY and CDR2 FYNNEI come from the germline V gene. The CDR3 is CASSPTLRTEALF. The CDR3 region has the DNA TGTGCCAGCAGTCCTACACTTCGCACTGAAGCTCTCTTT.

This clonotype was seen at least ten times. V usage is TRBV28 and J usage is TRBJ2-7, with a possible D match to TRBD1 (5 bases). The CDR3 covers 16 residues. V shed 6 bases and J shed 3 bases, with 21 bases lying between them. Looked up from germline, CDR1 is MDHEN and CDR2 is SYDVKM. Here the CDR3 DNA reads TGTGCCAGCAGGGGCCTAAGGGGCCCCGGGCTCTACGAGCAGTACTTC. Residues: CASRGLRGPGLYEQYF.

Ten or more counts support this clonotype. This chain uses TRBV20-1 with TRBJ1-5; TRBD1 might be the D (5 bases). V was pared by 6 bases and J by 2 bases, with 14 bases between. Germline V gene data show CDR1 as DFQATT and CDR2 as SNEGSKA (reference sequence). The CDR3 is 14 residues long. The CDR3 nucleotides read TGCAGTGCACCGTCTGACAGACGCAATCAGCCCCAGCATTTT. Encoded protein: CSAPSDRRNQPQHF.

The rearrangement joins TRBV7-6 to TRBJ2-5, with TRBD2 matching over 12 bases. Germline assignment: CDR1 SGHVS and CDR2 FNYEAQ. After removal of 5 bases from V and 2 bases from J, the junction contained 15 bases not matched to a gene. The CDR3 has 19 amino acids. The CDR3 spells CASSPQLAGGVGRQETQYF. The CDR3 nucleotides are TGTGCCAGCAGCCCACAACTAGCGGGAGGAGTCGGTAGGCAAGAGACCCAGTACTTC.

This clonotype came up many times. This chain joins TRBV20-1 and TRBJ1-1; 9 bases agree with TRBD1. From germline, CDR1 is DFQATT and CDR2 SNEGSKA (reference sequence). The CDR3 covers 14 residues. The V segment lost 6 bases and the J segment 4 bases; nucleotides outside the gene matches: 9. The CDR3 is CSAGTGSVITEAFF. The CDR3 bases are TGCAGTGCCGGGACAGGGTCGGTAATCACTGAAGCTTTCTTT.

The V gene is TRBV12-3 or TRBV12-4, the J gene TRBJ1-3, with TRBD1 as a possible D gene (5 bases). The V and J ends lost 6 bases and 1 base respectively, with 22 bases between them. The CDR3 is 18 residues long. CDR3: CASSPWGTGVRSGNTIYF. CDR3 DNA sequence: TGTGCCAGCAGCCCTTGGGGGACCGGGGTAAGGTCTGGAAACACCATATATTTT.

The CDR3 spells CSVVRGNGQETQYF. In DNA form, the CDR3 reads TGCAGCGTTGTCCGGGGGAACGGCCAAGAGACCCAGTACTTC. The V call is TRBV29-1, the J call TRBJ2-5; possibly TRBD2 for D (6 bases). The germline V gene has CDR1 SQVTM and CDR2 ANQGSEA. CDR3 size: 14 residues. V lost 4 bases and J lost 1, with 13 bases in between.

This clonotype was detected ten times or more. The rearrangement joins TRBV6-1 to TRBJ1-1; D gene ambiguous. CDR1 and CDR2 (germline): MNHNS, SASEGT. The CDR3 length is 11 residues. V was pared by 4 bases and J by 9 bases, with 9 bases between. This CDR3 is CASSGRTKAFF. CDR3 DNA: TGTGCCAGCAGTGGGAGGACTAAAGCTTTCTTT.

This clonotype was seen at least ten times. The V gene is TRBV28, the J gene TRBJ2-7; TRBD2 matches at 9 bases. This CDR3 is built from 16 residues. Losses at the gene ends were 6 bases for V and 5 bases for J; bases not matched to a gene: 14. Germline V gene data show CDR1 as MDHEN and CDR2 as SYDVKM. CDR3 in DNA: TGTGCCAGCAGCCCTCGCACCGGGACTAGCACAGACGAGCAGTACTTC. Protein: CASSPRTGTSTDEQYF.

The J gene is TRBJ1-5, the V gene TRBV30; D call uncertain. CDR3 size: 13 residues. Germline V gives CDR1 GTSNPN, CDR2 SVGIG (reference sequence). Trimming left V 2 bases short and J 5 bases short, with 10 bases between. CDR3 bases: TGTGCCTGGAGTCTCGCAGCCCATCAGCCCCAGCATTTT. Translating gives CAWSLAAHQPQHF.

This clonotype was picked up many times. This sequence joins TRBV4-1 and TRBJ2-6; no firm D call. The ends were cut back, 0 bases at V and 0 bases at J, with 3 bases in the middle. Germline-derived CDR1 and CDR2 are MGHRA and YSYEKL. The CDR3 runs 15 residues. The CDR3 loop reads CASSQEGSGANVLTF. The CDR3 DNA is TGCGCCAGCAGCCAAGAGGGCTCTGGGGCCAACGTCCTGACTTTC.

As regards this clonotype: A read error may be the cause here, since a much bigger clone is one base away. V is TRBV2 and J is TRBJ2-5; 13 nucleotides agree with TRBD2. V shed 7 bases and J 5 bases; nucleotides not matched to a gene: 7. This CDR3 is built from 15 residues. From germline, CDR1 is SNHLY and CDR2 FYNNEI. Written as DNA, the CDR3 is TGTGCCAGCAATGGGACTAGCGGGACTATGGAGACCCAGTACTTC. It is translated as CASNGTSGTMETQYF.

The CDR3 sequence is CASSATGWNQPQHF. The CDR3 DNA is TGTGCCAGCAGTGCGACAGGGTGGAATCAGCCCCAGCATTTT. The rearrangement uses TRBV6-1 and TRBJ1-5, with 7 bases matching TRBD1. This CDR3 has 14 amino acids. Germline V gene lookup returns CDR1 MNHNS and CDR2 SASEGT. Unmatched junction bases numbered 4, after V lost 4 bases and J lost 4 bases.